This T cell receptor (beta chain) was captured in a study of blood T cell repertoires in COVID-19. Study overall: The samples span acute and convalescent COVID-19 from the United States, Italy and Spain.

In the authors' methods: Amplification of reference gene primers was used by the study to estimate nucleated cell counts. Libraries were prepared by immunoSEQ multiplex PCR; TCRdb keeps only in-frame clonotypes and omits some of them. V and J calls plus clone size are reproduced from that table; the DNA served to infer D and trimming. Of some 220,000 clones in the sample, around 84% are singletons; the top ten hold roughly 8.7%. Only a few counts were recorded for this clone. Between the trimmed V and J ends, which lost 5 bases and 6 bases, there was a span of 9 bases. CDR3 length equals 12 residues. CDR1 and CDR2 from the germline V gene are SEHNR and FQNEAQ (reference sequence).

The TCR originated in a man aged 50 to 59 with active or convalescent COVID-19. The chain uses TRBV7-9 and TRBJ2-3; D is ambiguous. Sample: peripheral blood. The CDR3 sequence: CASSPLSDTQYF. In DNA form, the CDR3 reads TGTGCCAGCAGCCCCCTTTCGGATACGCAGTATTTT.